This passage covers 29 T cell receptor beta chains from one sample sequenced in a study of early stage breast cancer tumors listed by TCRdb under 2017. The library came from the immunoSEQ multiplex PCR assay. The table comes from immuneACCESS by way of TCRdb, which keeps in-frame sequences with V and J called. Part of the clones is missing from these tables; in studies checked, under half for an unresolved V gene and the rest for unknown reasons. The sample table holds 9,500 to 10,000 clones, of which 64% were seen once. The ten largest clones capture around 11% of the sample. Input material: breast tumor tissue. Receptors originate from a person between 55 and 69 years old with breast cancer.

J is TRBJ1-5 and V is TRBV2, with a weak D call TRBD1 (5 bases). CDR1 is SNHLY, CDR2 FYNNEI, per germline. V was clipped by 0 bases and J by 2 bases, with 14 bases between them. The CDR3 totals 17 residues. CDR3 sequence: CASSEALGGVGNQPQHF. The CDR3 coding sequence is TGTGCCAGCAGTGAAGCGCTTGGGGGGGTAGGCAATCAGCCCCAGCATTTT.

This chain uses TRBV5-6 with TRBJ2-1, with 7 bases matching TRBD2. Germline V gene sequence: CDR1 SGHDT, CDR2 YYEEEE. With V trimmed by 4 bases and J by 9 bases, 7 bases remained unmatched. The CDR3 covers 13 residues. In DNA form, the CDR3 reads TGTGCCAGCAGCACCGGGACTATATCTGAGCAGTTCTTC. It yields the protein CASSTGTISEQFF.

V gene TRBV4-2 combines with J gene TRBJ2-5; D may be TRBD1 or TRBD2 (6 bases each). CDR3 length: 15 residues. V was cut by 1 base and J by 0 bases, with 9 bases left in between. Germline V gene data show CDR1 as LGHNA and CDR2 as YNFKEQ. The CDR3 bases are TGTGCCAGCAGCCAAGGAGGGGGGAACCAAGAGACCCAGTACTTC. This encodes CASSQGGGNQETQYF.

This clone was recorded a few times. The chain couples TRBV5-6 to TRBJ1-2; weak D call: TRBD1 (5 bases). V lost 1 base to trimming and J lost 4 bases, with 14 bases between them. CDR1 is SGHDT and CDR2 is YYEEEE in the germline V gene. This CDR3 has 15 residues. The CDR3 DNA reads as TGTGCCAGCAGCTTGCCAGGCGGGGGGAGCTATGGCTACACCTTC. It translates to CASSLPGGGSYGYTF.

For the CDR3, the DNA is TGTGCCAGCAGCTTAGACTTCTACGCCAATCAGCCCCAGCATTTT. Protein sequence: CASSLDFYANQPQHF. This chain uses TRBV11-3 with TRBJ1-5; D unclear. The CDR3 has 15 amino acids. Germline V gene data show CDR1 as SGHNT and CDR2 as YENEEA. V was cut by 0 bases and J by 3 bases, with 9 bases left in between.

The genes are TRBV21-1 and TRBJ1-2. TRBV21-1 is marked as a pseudogene. The CDR3 consists of 12 residues. The CDR3 region has the DNA TGTGCCAGCAGCATCTTTCACGATGGCTACACCTTC. It is translated as CASSIFHDGYTF.

The V call is TRBV7-2, the J call TRBJ2-2; TRBD1 matches 7 bases. The CDR3 runs to 15 residues. Germline values: CDR1 SGHTA, CDR2 FQGNSA. V was clipped by 6 bases and J by 0 bases; unmatched bases: 4. CDR3 sequence reads: CASSKGAPNTGELFF. CDR3 in DNA: TGTGCCAGCAGTAAGGGGGCTCCGAACACCGGGGAGCTGTTTTTT.

The chain employs TRBV29-1 and TRBJ2-1, with 9 bases aligning to TRBD2. There are 12 residues in the CDR3. Trimming at V came to 7 bases and at J to 7 bases, leaving 5 bases not matched to a gene. In germline, CDR1 is SQVTM, CDR2 ANQGSEA. The DNA for the CDR3 is TGCAGCGCTTGGACTAGCGTGAATGAGCAGTTCTTC. Translating it yields CSAWTSVNEQFF.

The J gene is TRBJ2-4, the V gene TRBV6-1, with D hard to call. The CDR3 spans 13 residues. V was cut by 6 bases and J by 5 bases, with 11 bases left in between. CDR1 and CDR2 from the germline V gene are MNHNS and SASEGT. The CDR3 spells CASSRPGENIQYF. CDR3 nucleotides: TGTGCCAGCAGCCGCCCGGGCGAAAACATTCAGTACTTC.

This clone was recorded a few times. The chain combines TRBV30 with TRBJ1-6; D remains unclear. CDR1 is GTSNPN and CDR2 is SVGIG in the germline V gene (reference sequence). V dropped 0 bases and J dropped 7 bases, with 10 bases sitting between them. This CDR3 is built from 14 residues. The CDR3 nucleotides read TGTGCCTGGAGTGTAGGCCAGGTCAATTCACCCCTCCACTTT. Protein product: CAWSVGQVNSPLHF.

The chain links TRBV6-1 to TRBJ2-7, with no clear D. Looked up from germline, CDR1 is MNHNS and CDR2 is SASEGT. CDR3 size: 13 residues. The V and J ends lost 6 bases and 2 bases respectively, with 11 bases between them. In nucleotides, the CDR3 is TGTGCCAGCAGCCAAGACTCTACCTACGAGCAGTACTTC. Its translation: CASSQDSTYEQYF.

Here the CDR3 DNA reads TGTGCCAGCAGCCAAAGCGGGAGCGAAGCAGATACGCAGTATTTT. Amino acids: CASSQSGSEADTQYF. The chain carries TRBV4-2 and TRBJ2-3, with 8 bases aligning to TRBD2. This CDR3 region has 15 residues. Germline CDR1 is LGHNA and CDR2 is YNFKEQ. The junction had 5 bases not matched to a gene; V was cut back by 2 bases and J by 4 bases.

This clone was detected only a few times. CDR3 protein: CASSAGQGSARQPQHF. The CDR3 DNA sequence: TGTGCCAGCAGTGCGGGACAGGGATCGGCCCGGCAGCCCCAGCATTTT. The chain combines TRBV27 with TRBJ1-5, with 9 positions matching TRBD1. V gave up 5 bases and J gave up 7 bases; unmatched junction bases: 12. The CDR3 is 16 residues long. Germline assignment: CDR1 MNHEY and CDR2 SMNVEV (reference sequence).

The V call is TRBV6-1, the J call TRBJ2-6, with a weak D call TRBD2 (5 bases). The ends were cut back, 6 bases at V and 0 bases at J, with 9 bases in the middle. CDR3 length equals 15 residues. CDR1 MNHNS and CDR2 SASEGT come from the germline V gene. The chain's CDR3 is CASRDGGSGANVLTF. The CDR3 DNA is TGTGCCAGCAGGGACGGAGGCTCTGGGGCCAACGTCCTGACTTTC.

The chain links TRBV19 to TRBJ1-2; TRBD1 aligns across 9 bases. The J segment lost 8 bases and the V segment lost 6 bases, leaving 10 bases of the junction unmatched. Germline CDR1 is LNHDA and CDR2 is SQIVND (reference sequence). The CDR3 is 14 residues long. The CDR3: CASSRGTGRKGYTF. CDR3 DNA: TGTGCCAGTAGCCGTGGGACAGGGAGGAAAGGCTACACCTTC.

The J gene is TRBJ2-7, the V gene TRBV29-1; D is perhaps TRBD2 (5 bases). The CDR3 is 15 residues long. In germline, CDR1 is SQVTM, CDR2 ANQGSEA. V was cut by 6 bases and J by 2 bases, with 20 bases left in between. The CDR3 protein is CSVAAGNSPTYEQYF. The CDR3 bases are TGCAGCGTCGCCGCCGGGAACAGTCCAACCTACGAGCAGTACTTC.

This clone has just a few counts. This sequence joins TRBV5-4 and TRBJ2-1; 7 bases fit TRBD2. Germline assignment: CDR1 SGHNT and CDR2 YYREEE (reference sequence). With 4 bases clipped from V and 7 bases from J, the junction kept 11 bases outside the gene matches. The CDR3 is 15 residues long. The CDR3: CASSKDFGSGNEQFF. DNA for the CDR3: TGTGCCAGCAGCAAGGACTTCGGTAGCGGGAATGAGCAGTTCTTC.

The CDR3 coding sequence is TGTGCCAGCTTTCACGGTGCAGGGGGATCGTTAATCCTTAGCACAGATACGCAGTATTTT. Its translation is CASFHGAGGSLILSTDTQYF. The chain employs TRBV18 and TRBJ2-3; 7 nucleotides agree with TRBD1. Trimming took 7 bases from V and 0 from J; bases not matched to a gene: 22. Germline CDR1 is KGHSH and CDR2 is LQKENI. The CDR3 covers 20 residues. Based on the CDR3 plus reference TRBV18 and TRBJ2-3, the full variable domain is NAGVMQNPRHLVRRRGQEARLRCSPMKGHSHVYWYRQLPEEGLKFMVYLQKENIIDESGMPKERFSAEFPKEGPSILRIQQVVRGDSAAYFCASFHGAGGSLILSTDTQYFGPGTRLTVL.

This clone has more than one count but fewer than ten. The rearrangement links TRBV6-5 to TRBJ2-2; possibly TRBD2 for D (5 bases). The CDR3 totals 15 residues. In germline, CDR1 is MNHEY, CDR2 SVGAGI. Trimming left V 0 bases short and J 5 bases short, with 10 bases between. As DNA, the CDR3 is TGTGCCAGCAGTTACTCGAGGGCGTCGACCGGGGAGCTGTTTTTT. It translates to CASSYSRASTGELFF.

The chain is built from TRBV9 and TRBJ2-2; the D is unclear. The V end was cut by 5 bases, the J end by 4 bases, with 18 bases between. Germline CDR1 SGDLS, CDR2 YYNGEE. The CDR3 length is 16 residues. CDR3 nucleotides: TGTGCCAGCAGGAGGAGTCTAGGATCGGGCACCGGGGAGCTGTTTTTT. It is translated as CASRRSLGSGTGELFF.

This clone was seen once. V is TRBV19 and J is TRBJ2-1, with 10 bases aligning to TRBD2. J gave up 4 bases and V 7 bases, and 7 bases lay outside the gene matches. This CDR3 is built from 15 residues. Germline V gives CDR1 LNHDA, CDR2 SQIVND (reference sequence). CDR3 nucleotides: TGTGCCAGTACGGCTAGCGGGAGAATATACAATGAGCAGTTCTTC. Residues: CASTASGRIYNEQFF.

This chain connects TRBV30 to TRBJ1-1; D unresolved. From germline, CDR1 is GTSNPN and CDR2 SVGIG (reference sequence). The CDR3 has 15 residues. Trimming removed 0 bases from V and 0 bases from J, with 11 bases in between. CDR3 nucleotides: TGTGCCTGGAGTGTACGGGGTCTTCTGAACACTGAAGCTTTCTTT. Translated: CAWSVRGLLNTEAFF. Full variable domain (outside the CDR3, taken from reference TRBV30 and TRBJ1-1): SQTIHQWPATLVQPVGSPLSLECTVEGTSNPNLYWYRQAAGRGLQLLFYSVGIGQISSEVPQNLSASRPQDRQFILSSKKLLLSDSGFYLCAWSVRGLLNTEAFFGQGTRLTVV.

J is TRBJ2-7 and V is TRBV7-2; weak D call: TRBD1 (5 bases). The CDR3 loop spans 13 amino acids. V gave up 2 bases and J gave up 6 bases, with 11 bases separating them. CDR1 and CDR2 (germline): SGHTA, FQGNSA. CDR3 loop: CASSLWQGSEQYF. CDR3 sequence (DNA): TGTGCCAGCAGCTTATGGCAGGGTAGCGAGCAGTACTTC.

The chain carries TRBV6-1 and TRBJ2-3; TRBD2 matches 14 bases. V was pared by 4 bases and J by 5 bases, with 11 bases of the junction left unmatched. CDR1 and CDR2 from the germline V gene are MNHNS and SASEGT. The CDR3 spans 18 residues. The CDR3 DNA reads as TGTGCCAGCAGTGGGAGAATGACTAGCGGGGGGGCGGGAGATACGCAGTATTTT. This gives the protein CASSGRMTSGGAGDTQYF.

The chain uses TRBV7-9 and TRBJ2-7; 14 nucleotides match TRBD2. The CDR3 runs to 17 residues. After removal of 2 bases from V and 6 bases from J, the junction contained 9 bases not matched to a gene. Germline lookup yields CDR1 SEHNR and CDR2 FQNEAQ (reference sequence). CDR3 protein: CASSLSGGLAGAVEQYF. The DNA for the CDR3 is TGTGCCAGCAGCTTATCTGGGGGACTAGCGGGAGCGGTCGAGCAGTACTTC.

The chain employs TRBV6-1 and TRBJ1-5; 7 bases align to TRBD1. V shed 6 bases and J 6 bases; nucleotides not matched to a gene: 14. This CDR3 is 16 amino acids long. Germline-derived CDR1 and CDR2 are MNHNS and SASEGT. The CDR3 DNA reads TGTGCCAGCAGAGAAAACAGGGGAAATTCGGGTCAGCCCCAGCATTTT. Translation: CASRENRGNSGQPQHF.

The V and J genes are TRBV2 and TRBJ1-4; no clear D gene. Germline loops: CDR1 SNHLY, CDR2 FYNNEI. Trimming shortened V by 6 bases and J by 5 bases, and 13 bases separated the two germline ends. This CDR3 is 14 amino acids long. The CDR3 nucleotides are TGTGCCAGCAGCTGGGCCCACACAAATGAAAAACTGTTTTTT. Translation: CASSWAHTNEKLFF.

The chain joins TRBV28 to TRBJ1-2; D not resolved. Germline-derived CDR1 and CDR2 are MDHEN and SYDVKM. The CDR3 loop spans 17 amino acids. V was shortened by 3 bases and J by 0 bases, with 17 bases between the two germline ends. CDR3 DNA sequence: TGTGCCAGCAGTTTCGAAGTTCGGAGGGAAGCTAACTATGGCTACACCTTC. This sequence encodes CASSFEVRREANYGYTF.

The chain recombines TRBV27 with TRBJ1-1; TRBD1 might be the D (6 bases). Germline V gene lookup returns CDR1 MNHEY and CDR2 SMNVEV (reference sequence). V dropped 5 bases and J dropped 0 bases, with 16 bases sitting between them. CDR3 size: 16 residues. CDR3 loop: CASSAAKRDMNTEAFF. The CDR3 DNA reads as TGTGCCAGCAGTGCCGCCAAAAGGGACATGAACACTGAAGCTTTCTTT.